The TCR beta chain described here comes from a study of early stage breast cancer tumors. Study information: Of around 15 invasive breast tumors, about a dozen were hormone receptor-positive, HER2-negative. Invasive lobular carcinomas made up about 30% of the 12 ER+/PR+/HER2- tumors. Around 10-fold was the mean read coverage per sample.

The CDR3 sequence is 13 residues long. Looked up from germline, CDR1 is KGHSH and CDR2 is LQKENI. Trimming cost V 1 base and J 6 bases, with 7 bases left between them. Blood replicates held 0.5 ug DNA, tumor or normal breast roughly 1.5 ug, two each. Clones were sequenced by immunoSEQ multiplex PCR, and TCRdb holds only the in-frame ones, with some missing. The sample has 40,000 to 60,000 clones; around 80% are singletons. This chain joins TRBV18 and TRBJ1-5; D call uncertain. The sequence was obtained from a person between 35 and 49 years old with breast cancer. The sample consisted of blood. CDR3 sequence reads: CASSPRQVQPQHF. As DNA, the CDR3 is TGTGCCAGCTCACCACGGCAAGTTCAGCCCCAGCATTTT.